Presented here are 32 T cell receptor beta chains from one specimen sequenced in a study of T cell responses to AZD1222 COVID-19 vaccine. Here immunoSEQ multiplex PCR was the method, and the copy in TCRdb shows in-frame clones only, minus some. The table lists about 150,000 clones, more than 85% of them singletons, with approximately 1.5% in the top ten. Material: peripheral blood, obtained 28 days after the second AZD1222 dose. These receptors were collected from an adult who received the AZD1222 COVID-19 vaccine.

CDR3 nucleotides: TGTGCCAGCAGGAGGACAGGACCTAACTATGGCTACACCTTC. Residues: CASRRTGPNYGYTF. The rearrangement uses TRBV9 and TRBJ1-2; 7 nucleotides agree with TRBD1. The germline CDR1 and CDR2 sequences are SGDLS and YYNGEE. V gave up 5 bases and J gave up 0 bases; unmatched junction bases: 4. The CDR3 has 14 residues.

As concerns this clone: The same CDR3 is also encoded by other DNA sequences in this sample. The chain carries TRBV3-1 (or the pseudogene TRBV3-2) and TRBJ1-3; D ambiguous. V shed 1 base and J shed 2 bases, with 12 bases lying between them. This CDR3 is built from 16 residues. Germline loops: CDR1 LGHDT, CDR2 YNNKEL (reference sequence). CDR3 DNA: TGTGCCAGCAGCCAAGGATTACCGCAAACTGGAAACACCATATATTTT. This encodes CASSQGLPQTGNTIYF.

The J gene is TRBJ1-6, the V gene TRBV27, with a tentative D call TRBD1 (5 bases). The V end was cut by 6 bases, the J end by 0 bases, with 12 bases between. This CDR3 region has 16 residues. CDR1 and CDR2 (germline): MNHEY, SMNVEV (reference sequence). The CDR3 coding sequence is TGTGCCAGCAGCCGGGGACTGAGCTCCTATAATTCACCCCTCCACTTT. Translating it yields CASSRGLSSYNSPLHF.

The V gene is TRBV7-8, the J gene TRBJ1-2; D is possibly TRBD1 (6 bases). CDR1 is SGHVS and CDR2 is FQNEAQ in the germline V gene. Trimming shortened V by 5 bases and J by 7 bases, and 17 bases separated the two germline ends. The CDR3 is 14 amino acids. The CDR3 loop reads CASSALLMGAGYTF. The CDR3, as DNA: TGTGCCAGCAGCGCCCTCTTGATGGGGGCTGGCTACACCTTC.

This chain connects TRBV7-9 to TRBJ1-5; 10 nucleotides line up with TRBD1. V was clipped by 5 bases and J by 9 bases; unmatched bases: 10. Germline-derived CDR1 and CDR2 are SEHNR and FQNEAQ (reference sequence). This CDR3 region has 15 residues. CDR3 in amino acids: CASSEGQGTGWPQHF. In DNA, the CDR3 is TGTGCCAGCAGCGAGGGACAGGGGACGGGGTGGCCCCAGCATTTT.

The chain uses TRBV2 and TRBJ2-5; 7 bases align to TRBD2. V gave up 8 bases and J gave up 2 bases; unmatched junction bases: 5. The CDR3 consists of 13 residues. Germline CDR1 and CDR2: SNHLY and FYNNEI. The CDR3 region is CASAGGGQETQYF. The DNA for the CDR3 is TGTGCCAGCGCCGGGGGAGGGCAAGAGACCCAGTACTTC. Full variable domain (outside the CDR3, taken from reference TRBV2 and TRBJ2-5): EPEVTQTPSHQVTQMGQEVILRCVPISNHLYFYWYRQILGQKVEFLVSFYNNEISEKSEIFDDQFSVERPDGSNFTLKIRSTKLEDSAMYFCASAGGGQETQYFGPGTRLLVL.

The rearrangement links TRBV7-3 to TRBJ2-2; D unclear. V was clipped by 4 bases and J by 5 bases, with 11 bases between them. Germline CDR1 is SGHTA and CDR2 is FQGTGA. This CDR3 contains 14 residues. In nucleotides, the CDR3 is TGTGCCAGCAGCTCGTTGGACCGAACCGGGGAGCTGTTTTTT. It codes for CASSSLDRTGELFF.

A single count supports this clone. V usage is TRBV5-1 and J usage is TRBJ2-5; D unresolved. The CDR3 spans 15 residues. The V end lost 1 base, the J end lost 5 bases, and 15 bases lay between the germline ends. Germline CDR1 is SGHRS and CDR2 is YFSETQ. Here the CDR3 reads CASSLTGSFEETQYF. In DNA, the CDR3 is TGCGCCAGCAGCTTGACGGGCAGCTTTGAGGAGACCCAGTACTTC.

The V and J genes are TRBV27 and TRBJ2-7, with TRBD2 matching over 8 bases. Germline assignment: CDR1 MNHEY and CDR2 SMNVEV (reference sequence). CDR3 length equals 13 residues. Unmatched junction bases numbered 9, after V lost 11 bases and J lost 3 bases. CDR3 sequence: CASAGGEFYEQYF. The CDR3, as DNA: TGTGCCTCCGCGGGGGGCGAATTCTACGAGCAGTACTTC.

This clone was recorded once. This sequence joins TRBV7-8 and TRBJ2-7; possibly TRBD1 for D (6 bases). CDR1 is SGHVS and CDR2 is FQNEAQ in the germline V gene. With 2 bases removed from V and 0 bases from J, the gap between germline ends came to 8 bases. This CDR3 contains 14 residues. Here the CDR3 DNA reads TGTGCCAGCAGCTTACAGGGGAACTCCTACGAGCAGTACTTC. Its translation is CASSLQGNSYEQYF.

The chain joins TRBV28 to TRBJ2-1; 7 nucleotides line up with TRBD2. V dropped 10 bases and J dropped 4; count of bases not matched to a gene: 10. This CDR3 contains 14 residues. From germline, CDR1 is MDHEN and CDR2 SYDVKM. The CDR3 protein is CATEPGGRYNEQFF. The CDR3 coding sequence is TGTGCCACGGAGCCGGGGGGACGGTACAATGAGCAGTTCTTC.

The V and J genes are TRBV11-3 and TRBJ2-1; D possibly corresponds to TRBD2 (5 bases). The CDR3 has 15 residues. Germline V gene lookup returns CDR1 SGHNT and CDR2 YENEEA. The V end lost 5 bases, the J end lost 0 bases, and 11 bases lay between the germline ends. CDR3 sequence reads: CASSLGLSSYNEQFF. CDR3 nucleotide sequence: TGTGCCAGCAGCCTTGGACTGAGCTCCTACAATGAGCAGTTCTTC. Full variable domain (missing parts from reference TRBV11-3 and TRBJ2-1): EAGVVQSPRYKIIEKKQPVAFWCNPISGHNTLYWYLQNLGQGPELLIRYENEEAVDDSQLPKDRFSAERLKGVDSTLKIQPAELGDSAVYLCASSLGLSSYNEQFFGPGTRLTVL.

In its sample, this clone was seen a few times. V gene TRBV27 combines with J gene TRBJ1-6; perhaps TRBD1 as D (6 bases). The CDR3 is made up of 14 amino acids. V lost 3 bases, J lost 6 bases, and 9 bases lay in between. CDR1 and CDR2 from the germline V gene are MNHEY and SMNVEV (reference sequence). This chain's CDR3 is CASSFGQPNSPLHF. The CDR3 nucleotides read TGTGCCAGCAGTTTTGGACAGCCTAATTCACCCCTCCACTTT.

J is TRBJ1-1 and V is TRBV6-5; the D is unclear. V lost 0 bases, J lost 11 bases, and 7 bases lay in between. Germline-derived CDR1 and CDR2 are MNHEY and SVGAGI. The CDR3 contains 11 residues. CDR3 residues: CASSYSGMAFF. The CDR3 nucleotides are TGTGCCAGCAGTTACTCAGGGATGGCTTTCTTT.

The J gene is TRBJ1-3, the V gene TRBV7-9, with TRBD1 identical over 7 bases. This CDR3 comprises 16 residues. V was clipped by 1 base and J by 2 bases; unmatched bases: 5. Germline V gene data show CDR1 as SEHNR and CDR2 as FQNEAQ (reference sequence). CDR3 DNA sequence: TGTGCCAGCAGCTTAGGTGACAGGGTGCCTGGAAACACCATATATTTT. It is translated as CASSLGDRVPGNTIYF.

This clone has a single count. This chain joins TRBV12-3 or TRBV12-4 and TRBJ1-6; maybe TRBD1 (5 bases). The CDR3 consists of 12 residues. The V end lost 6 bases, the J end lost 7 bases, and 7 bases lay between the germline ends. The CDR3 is CASRGRNSPLHF. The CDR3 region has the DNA TGTGCCAGCAGGGGACGGAATTCACCCCTCCACTTT.

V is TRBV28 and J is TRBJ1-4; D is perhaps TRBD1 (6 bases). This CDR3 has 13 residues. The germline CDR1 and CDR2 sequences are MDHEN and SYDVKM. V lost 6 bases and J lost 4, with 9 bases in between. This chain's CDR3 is CASRDSLNEKLFF. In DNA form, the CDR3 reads TGTGCCAGCAGGGACAGCCTTAATGAAAAACTGTTTTTT. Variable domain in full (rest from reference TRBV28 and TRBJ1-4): DVKVTQSSRYLVKRTGEKVFLECVQDMDHENMFWYRQDPGLGLRLIYFSYDVKMKEKGDIPEGYSVSREKKERFSLILESASTNQTSMYLCASRDSLNEKLFFGSGTQLSVL.

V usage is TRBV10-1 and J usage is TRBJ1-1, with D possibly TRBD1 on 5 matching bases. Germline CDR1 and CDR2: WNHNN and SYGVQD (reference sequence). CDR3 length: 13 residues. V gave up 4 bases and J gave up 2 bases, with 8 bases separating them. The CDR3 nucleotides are TGCGCCAGCAGTGGGGACGTCAACACTGAAGCTTTCTTT. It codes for CASSGDVNTEAFF.

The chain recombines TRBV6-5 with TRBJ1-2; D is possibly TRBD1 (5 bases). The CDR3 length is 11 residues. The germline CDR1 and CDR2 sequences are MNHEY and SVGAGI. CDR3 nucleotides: TGTGCAGAGGGGCAGAACTATGGCTACACCTTC. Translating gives CAEGQNYGYTF.

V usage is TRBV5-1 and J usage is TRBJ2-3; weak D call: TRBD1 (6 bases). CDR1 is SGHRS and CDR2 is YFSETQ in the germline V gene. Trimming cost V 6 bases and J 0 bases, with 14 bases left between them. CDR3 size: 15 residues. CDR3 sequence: CASKLGQPSTDTQYF. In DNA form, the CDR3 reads TGCGCCAGCAAATTGGGACAACCTAGCACAGATACGCAGTATTTT.

CDR3 region: CASRTGTGITGELFF. The CDR3 nucleotides read TGTGCCAGCAGGACCGGGACAGGGATCACCGGGGAGCTGTTTTTT. V usage is TRBV7-9 and J usage is TRBJ2-2; 9 nucleotides agree with TRBD1. The CDR3 is 15 amino acids. CDR1 SEHNR and CDR2 FQNEAQ come from the germline V gene (reference sequence). V shed 6 bases, J shed 4 bases, and the junction held 6 bases outside the gene matches. Full variable domain (missing parts from reference TRBV7-9 and TRBJ2-2): DTGVSQNPRHKITKRGQNVTFRCDPISEHNRLYWYRQTLGQGPEFLTYFQNEAQLEKSRLLSDRFSAERPKGSFSTLEIQRTEQGDSAMYLCASRTGTGITGELFFGEGSRLTVL.

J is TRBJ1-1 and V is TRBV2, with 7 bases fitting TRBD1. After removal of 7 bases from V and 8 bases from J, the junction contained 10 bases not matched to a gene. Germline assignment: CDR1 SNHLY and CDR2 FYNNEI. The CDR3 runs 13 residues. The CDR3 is CASNPRRGPEAFF. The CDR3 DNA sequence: TGTGCCAGCAACCCAAGGAGGGGGCCGGAAGCTTTCTTT.

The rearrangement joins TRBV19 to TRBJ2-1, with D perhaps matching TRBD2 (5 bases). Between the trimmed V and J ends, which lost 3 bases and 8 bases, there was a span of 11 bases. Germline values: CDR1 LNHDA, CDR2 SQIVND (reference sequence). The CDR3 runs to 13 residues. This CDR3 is CASSMSGGYEQFF. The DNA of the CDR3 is TGTGCCAGTAGTATGTCAGGAGGCTATGAGCAGTTCTTC. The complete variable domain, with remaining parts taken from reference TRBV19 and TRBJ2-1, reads DGGITQSPKYLFRKEGQNVTLSCEQNLNHDAMYWYRQDPGQGLRLIYYSQIVNDFQKGDIAEGYSVSREKKESFPLTVTSAQKNPTAFYLCASSMSGGYEQFFGPGTRLTVL.

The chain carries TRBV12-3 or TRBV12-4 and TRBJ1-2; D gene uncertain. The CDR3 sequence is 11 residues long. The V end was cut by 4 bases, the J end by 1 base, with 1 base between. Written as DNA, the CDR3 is TGTGCCAGCAGTTATAACTATGGCTACACCTTC. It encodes CASSYNYGYTF.

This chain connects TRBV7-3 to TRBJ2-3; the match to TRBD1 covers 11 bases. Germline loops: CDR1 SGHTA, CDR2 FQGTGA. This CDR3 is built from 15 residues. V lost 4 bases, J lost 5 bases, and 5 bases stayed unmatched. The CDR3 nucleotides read TGTGCCAGCAGCTCCCGGACAGGGGGCGTAGATACGCAGTATTTT. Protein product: CASSSRTGGVDTQYF.

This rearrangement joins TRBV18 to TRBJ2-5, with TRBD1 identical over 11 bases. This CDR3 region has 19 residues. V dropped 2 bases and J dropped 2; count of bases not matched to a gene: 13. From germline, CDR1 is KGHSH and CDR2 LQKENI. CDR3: CASSPVFRGQGERQETQYF. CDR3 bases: TGTGCCAGCTCACCAGTTTTTCGGGGACAGGGGGAACGACAAGAGACCCAGTACTTC.

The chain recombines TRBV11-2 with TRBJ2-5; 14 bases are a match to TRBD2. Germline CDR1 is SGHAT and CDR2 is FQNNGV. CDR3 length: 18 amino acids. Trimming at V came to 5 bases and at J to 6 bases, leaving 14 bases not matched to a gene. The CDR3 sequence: CASSRQVGLAGAGKTQYF. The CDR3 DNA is TGTGCCAGCAGCCGACAGGTGGGACTAGCGGGAGCCGGTAAGACCCAGTACTTC.

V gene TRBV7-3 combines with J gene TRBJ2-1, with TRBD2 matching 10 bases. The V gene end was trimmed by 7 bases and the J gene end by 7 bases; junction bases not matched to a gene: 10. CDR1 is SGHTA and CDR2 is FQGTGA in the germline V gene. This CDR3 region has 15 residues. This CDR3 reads CASTRTSGKVNEQFF. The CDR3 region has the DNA TGTGCCAGCACCCGTACTAGCGGGAAAGTGAATGAGCAGTTCTTC.

The CDR3 region is CASSLRGRLTGELFF. The CDR3 DNA sequence: TGCGCCAGCAGCTTGCGGGGGCGATTGACCGGGGAGCTGTTTTTT. The chain uses TRBV5-1 and TRBJ2-2; the D call may be TRBD1 or TRBD2 (6 bases each). The CDR3 runs to 15 residues. Germline V gives CDR1 SGHRS, CDR2 YFSETQ. Trimming removed 1 base from V and 5 bases from J, with 12 bases in between.

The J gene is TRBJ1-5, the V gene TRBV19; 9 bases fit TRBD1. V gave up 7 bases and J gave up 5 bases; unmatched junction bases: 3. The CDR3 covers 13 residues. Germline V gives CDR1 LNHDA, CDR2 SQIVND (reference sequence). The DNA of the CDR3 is TGTGCCAGTATGAGGACAGGGGATCAGCCCCAGCATTTT. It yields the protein CASMRTGDQPQHF.

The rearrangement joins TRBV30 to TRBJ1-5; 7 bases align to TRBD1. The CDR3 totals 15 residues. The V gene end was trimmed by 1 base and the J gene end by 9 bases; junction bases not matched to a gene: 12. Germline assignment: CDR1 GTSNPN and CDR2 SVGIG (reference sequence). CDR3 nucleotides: TGTGCCTGGAGTGACCCGACAGGGCCGAAGGGGCCCCAGCATTTT. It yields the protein CAWSDPTGPKGPQHF.

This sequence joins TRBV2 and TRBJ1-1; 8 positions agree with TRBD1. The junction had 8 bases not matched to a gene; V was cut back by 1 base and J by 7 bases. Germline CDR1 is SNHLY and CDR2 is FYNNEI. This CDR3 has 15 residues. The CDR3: CASSEGVWTGIEAFF. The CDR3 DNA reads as TGTGCCAGCAGTGAAGGCGTCTGGACAGGGATTGAAGCTTTCTTT.